This paragraph covers one T cell receptor (beta chain) sequence. The data stem from a study of CD8+ T cells in alopecia areata. Study-wide context: Tofacitinib lasted 6 to 18 months, then 6 months off drug. Patients given treatment had severity scored by the percentage of scalp area affected.

The J segment lost 10 bases and the V segment lost 3 bases, leaving 10 bases of the junction unmatched. There are 15 residues in the CDR3. Germline V CDR1 and CDR2: GTSNPN, SVGIG (reference sequence). Indicated treatment: oral pan-JAK inhibitor, 5-10 mg twice daily. After isolation, RNA underwent reverse transcription to generate cDNA as the sequencing template. This table comes from immunoSEQ multiplex PCR, and its TCRdb copy is limited to in-frame clones, with some not included. Of about 200,000 clones in the sample, more than 55% were seen once. This chain uses TRBV30 with TRBJ1-6, with TRBD1 matching 9 bases. Source: CD4+ T cells sorted from blood, taken at roughly week 49, from a patient treated with tofacitinib. The clonotype originates from a human donor with alopecia areata. CDR3 in DNA: TGTGCCTGGAGGACCGGGACAGGGCCCACCTCACCCCTCCACTTT. Protein product: CAWRTGTGPTSPLHF.